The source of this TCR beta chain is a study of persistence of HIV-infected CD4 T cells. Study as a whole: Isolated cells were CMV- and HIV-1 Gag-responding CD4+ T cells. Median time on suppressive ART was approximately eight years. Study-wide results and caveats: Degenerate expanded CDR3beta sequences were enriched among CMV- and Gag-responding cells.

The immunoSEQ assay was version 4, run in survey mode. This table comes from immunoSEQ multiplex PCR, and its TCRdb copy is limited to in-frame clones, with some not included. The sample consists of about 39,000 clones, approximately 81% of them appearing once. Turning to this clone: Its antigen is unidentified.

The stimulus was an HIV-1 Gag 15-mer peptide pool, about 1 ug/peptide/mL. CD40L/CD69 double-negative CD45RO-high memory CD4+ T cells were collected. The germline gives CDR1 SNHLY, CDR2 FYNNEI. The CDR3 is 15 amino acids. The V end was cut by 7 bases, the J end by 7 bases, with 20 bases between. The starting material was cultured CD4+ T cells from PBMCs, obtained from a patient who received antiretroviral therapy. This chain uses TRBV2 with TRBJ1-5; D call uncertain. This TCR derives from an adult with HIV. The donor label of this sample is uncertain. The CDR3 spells CASTSGSLIGQPQHF. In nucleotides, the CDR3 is TGTGCCAGCACCAGTGGCTCACTAATAGGGCAGCCCCAGCATTTT.